Sequencing of this T cell receptor (beta chain) was carried out in a study of cytomegalovirus exposure and HLA in healthy donors. Study at large: An analysis done earlier identified roughly 120 million unique TCR beta sequences from about 179 million T cells. Broader study findings: TRBV6-2, TRBV6-3 and some other V segments were excluded as indistinguishable.

Trimming left V 6 bases short and J 0 bases short, with 9 bases between. Germline assignment: CDR1 WSHSY and CDR2 SAAADI. The CDR3 loop spans 14 amino acids. Nominally healthy donors provided the samples, though records likely missed some immune exposures. Primers: 60 Vbeta forward and 13 Jbeta reverse. The protocol was immunoSEQ multiplex PCR, while the TCRdb copy is restricted to in-frame clones and leaves out a portion. The sample records about 45,000 clones, about half being singletons. Regarding this clone: Its antigen is not identified.

This sequence was found in a man in his sixties in good health and CMV-seronegative. The rearrangement links TRBV10-2 to TRBJ1-3, with D possibly TRBD1 on 6 matching bases. The sample was PBMCs. Here the CDR3 reads CASSVQGSGNTIYF. The DNA of the CDR3 is TGCGCCAGCAGCGTACAGGGCTCTGGAAACACCATATATTTT.